The 2 T cell receptor beta chains reported below all come from one sample, sequenced in a study of regulatory T cells in long-lasting Graves disease. Indicated time point: newly diagnosed GD, antithyroid drugs for less than 3 months. The authors made the TCR library using RNA they extracted from PBMCs. Arm-PCR of CDR3 regions and iRepertoire HTBI primers were used to build TCR beta libraries. TCRdb re-called the multiplex PCR reads through MiXCR, storing one row per CDR3 protein. The sample records a few hundred thousand distinct CDR3 sequences, about 14% being singletons. This same sample was also part of a study on T cells in Graves' hyperthyroidism and ophthalmopathy.

The sequenced sample was peripheral blood mononuclear cells (PBMCs), obtained at new diagnosis, from a patient treated with antithyroid drugs. The source is a man in his thirties or forties with Graves disease.

The chain has TRBV5-1 and TRBJ2-2; D is undetermined. The CDR3 sequence is 18 residues long. Germline assignment: CDR1 SGHRS and CDR2 YFSETQ. The ends were cut back, 4 bases at V and 7 bases at J, with 26 bases in the middle. Here the CDR3 reads CASSPLRASTSADGELFF. CDR3 nucleotides: TGCGCCAGCAGCCCCCTTCGAGCCAGTACGTCTGCTGACGGGGAGCTGTTTTTT.

This clonotype was picked up many times. The chain carries TRBV12-3 or TRBV12-4 and TRBJ2-1; unclear D gene. V lost 4 bases and J 4 bases, leaving 17 bases between the germline ends. CDR3 length: 16 amino acids. This CDR3 reads CASSSKTDLSYNEQFF. The CDR3 bases are TGTGCCAGCAGTTCGAAGACTGATCTGAGTTACAATGAGCAGTTCTTC.